These T cell receptor beta chains were read from a single sample in a study of OX40 agonist ivuxolimab in advanced cancers. The data were produced by immunoSEQ multiplex PCR, yet TCRdb's version contains in-frame clones alone and is incomplete. The repertoire holds over 25,000 clones, 65% to 80% seen once, with 25% to 30% in the top ten. The specimen comprised CD4+ or CD8+ T cells sorted from blood, sampled in a trial of the OX40 agonist ivuxolimab. Receptors originate from an adult with an advanced solid tumor such as melanoma, head and neck, liver or kidney cancer. Each CDR3 is given with its conserved first and last residue. Fields, in order: V gene, CDR3 length, clone size, CDR3 protein. Size is omitted from some rows. Given values are once, few, many or a class for expanded clones.

TRBV4-1 15 - CASSRPREMNTEAFF
TRBV2 12 - CASRTQANEQYF
TRBV4-1 16 - CASSPRTSGSENEQFF
TRBV6-1 12 - CASTWGPQTQYF
TRBV9 14 - CASSAGQGIYGYTF
TRBV5-6 15 - CASSLAQGGTDTQYF
TRBV4-1 15 few CASSPGPQGTDTQYF
TRBV13 16 - CASSSAGTGGSDGYTF
TRBV7-2 19 - CASSLAVGIMGQGANEQFF
TRBV9 13 - CASRQMVADTQYF
TRBV27 14 - CASSHQGDNEKLFF
TRBV19 14 - CASSIATTYNEQFF
TRBV29-1 14 - CSVHGVEVSDTQYF
TRBV19 15 few CASSIGQGAGNEQFF
TRBV9 15 - CASSVSGGRAETQYF